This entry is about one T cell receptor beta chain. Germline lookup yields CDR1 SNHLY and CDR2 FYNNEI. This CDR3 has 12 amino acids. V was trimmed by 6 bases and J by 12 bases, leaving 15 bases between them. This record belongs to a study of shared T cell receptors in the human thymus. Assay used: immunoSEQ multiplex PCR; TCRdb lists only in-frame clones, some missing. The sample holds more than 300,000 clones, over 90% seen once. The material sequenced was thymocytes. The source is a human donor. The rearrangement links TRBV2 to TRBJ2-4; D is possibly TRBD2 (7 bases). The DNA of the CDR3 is TGTGCCAGCAGAGCGGAGGGGGGGAGTCAGTACTTC. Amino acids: CASRAEGGSQYF.